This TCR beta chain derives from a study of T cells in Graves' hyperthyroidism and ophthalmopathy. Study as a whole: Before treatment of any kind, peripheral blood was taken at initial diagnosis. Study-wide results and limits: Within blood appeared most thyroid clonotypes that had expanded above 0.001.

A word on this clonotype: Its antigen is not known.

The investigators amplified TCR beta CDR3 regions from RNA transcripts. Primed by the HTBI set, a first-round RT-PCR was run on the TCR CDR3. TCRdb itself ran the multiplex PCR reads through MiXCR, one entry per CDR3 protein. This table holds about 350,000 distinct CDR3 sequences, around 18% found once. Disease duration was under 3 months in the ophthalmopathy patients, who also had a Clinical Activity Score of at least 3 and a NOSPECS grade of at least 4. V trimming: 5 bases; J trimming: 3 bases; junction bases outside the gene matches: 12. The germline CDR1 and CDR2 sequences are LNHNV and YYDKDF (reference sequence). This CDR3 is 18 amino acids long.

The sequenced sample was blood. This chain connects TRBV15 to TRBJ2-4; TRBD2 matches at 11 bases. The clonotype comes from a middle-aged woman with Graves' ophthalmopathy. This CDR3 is CATSPDPLAGGDKNIQYF. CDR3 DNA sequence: TGTGCCACCAGCCCCGACCCTCTAGCGGGAGGAGACAAAAACATTCAGTACTTC.